The 25 T cell receptor beta chains presented below share a single source sample, sequenced in a study of T-cell memory formation after mild COVID-19. From the 5' RACE reads, TCRdb called clonotypes with MiXCR, one entry per CDR3 protein. Counted here are more than 200,000 distinct CDR3 sequences, roughly 15% occurring once; the ten biggest clones make up 3.5%. Material for sequencing was PBMCs or a T cell subset sorted from them (not recorded which). The source of these receptors is a man younger than 35 who had mild COVID-19 (a few samples of this study predate the infection). Cell type and time point are not known.

V and J are TRBV27 and TRBJ1-1; 8 positions agree with TRBD1. Germline V gene data show CDR1 as MNHEY and CDR2 as SMNVEV (reference sequence). The trim removed 3 bases at V and 0 bases at J, leaving 6 bases unmatched. The CDR3 loop spans 16 amino acids. The DNA of the CDR3 is TGTGCCAGCAGTTTGTCAGGACAGGGAGTGAACACTGAAGCTTTCTTT. Translated, it gives CASSLSGQGVNTEAFF.

This clonotype was picked up a small number of times. The genes are TRBV15 and TRBJ2-1, with 8 positions matching TRBD2. J gave up 3 bases and V 3 bases, and 10 bases lay outside the gene matches. The CDR3 loop spans 17 amino acids. Per the germline V gene, CDR1 is LNHNV and CDR2 is YYDKDF (reference sequence). Here the CDR3 DNA reads TGTGCCACCAGCAGCGGGCTAGCGGGCGTCGTCTACAATGAGCAGTTCTTC. This encodes CATSSGLAGVVYNEQFF.

The chain is built from TRBV30 and TRBJ2-7; D is possibly TRBD1 (5 bases). Trimming left V 0 bases short and J 0 bases short, with 12 bases between. From germline, CDR1 is GTSNPN and CDR2 SVGIG (reference sequence). This CDR3 spans 15 amino acids. The CDR3 DNA sequence: TGTGCCTGGAGTGTATCTTTGGACATCTCCTACGAGCAGTACTTC. This encodes CAWSVSLDISYEQYF.

Many counts were recorded for this clonotype. The chain uses TRBV4-2 and TRBJ2-3; D ambiguous. The CDR3 is 11 residues long. V was pared by 3 bases and J by 4 bases, with 2 bases between. Germline V gives CDR1 LGHNA, CDR2 YNFKEQ. CDR3 DNA: TGTGCCAGCAGCCACTCAGATACGCAGTATTTT. Protein sequence: CASSHSDTQYF.

The J gene is TRBJ2-5, the V gene TRBV24-1; 11 bases match TRBD1. Trimming took 5 bases from V and 5 from J; bases not matched to a gene: 9. The germline CDR1 and CDR2 sequences are KGHDR and SFDVKD. The CDR3 contains 16 residues. CDR3 loop: CATSAVDRGRDETQYF. In DNA form, the CDR3 reads TGTGCCACCAGTGCAGTGGACAGGGGGCGTGATGAGACCCAGTACTTC.

This rearrangement joins TRBV7-8 to TRBJ2-2, with TRBD2 matching over 16 bases. J gave up 4 bases and V 4 bases, and 9 bases lay outside the gene matches. Germline CDR1 SGHVS, CDR2 FQNEAQ. The CDR3 is 19 amino acids. DNA for the CDR3: TGTGCCAGCAGCTCTCCCGGGACTAGCGGGGGGGCGGGCACCGGGGAGCTGTTTTTT. It translates to CASSSPGTSGGAGTGELFF.

The table lists this clonotype with a few counts. The rearrangement uses TRBV5-1 and TRBJ1-1; 7 bases align to TRBD1. This CDR3 contains 15 residues. V lost 1 base, J lost 4 bases, and 7 bases stayed unmatched. Germline CDR1 and CDR2: SGHRS and YFSETQ. CDR3 sequence: CASSLTGQGVTEAFF. For the CDR3, the DNA is TGCGCCAGCAGCTTGACAGGGCAGGGGGTCACTGAAGCTTTCTTT.

This clonotype has just a few counts. The chain combines TRBV6-2 or TRBV6-3 with TRBJ1-5, with 9 bases that match TRBD1. Per germline, CDR1 MNHEY and CDR2 SVGEGT. After removal of 6 bases from V and 5 bases from J, the junction contained 8 bases not matched to a gene. The CDR3 runs 15 residues. CDR3 nucleotide sequence: TGTGCCAGCAGCCCCGGGACAGGGTTTGATCAGCCCCAGCATTTT. Amino acid sequence: CASSPGTGFDQPQHF.

The rearrangement uses TRBV20-1 and TRBJ1-6; perhaps TRBD1 as D (5 bases). Trimming shortened V by 0 bases and J by 6 bases, and 12 bases separated the two germline ends. Germline loops: CDR1 DFQATT, CDR2 SNEGSKA (reference sequence). The CDR3 has 15 amino acids. This CDR3 reads CSARDMRQSNSPLHF. For the CDR3, the DNA is TGCAGTGCTAGAGATATGAGACAGTCTAATTCACCCCTCCACTTT.

The CDR3 region has the DNA TGTGCCAGCTCACCGGATGAGGGTTCGCCCCAGCATTTT. It codes for CASSPDEGSPQHF. The rearrangement uses TRBV18 and TRBJ1-5; D is undetermined. The germline V gene encodes CDR1 KGHSH and CDR2 LQKENI. The CDR3 contains 13 residues. V lost 3 bases to trimming and J lost 9 bases, with 12 bases between them.

This clonotype is categorized as medium-sized. V and J are TRBV5-6 and TRBJ2-1; 7 nucleotides line up with TRBD1. This CDR3 has 14 residues. Germline-derived CDR1 and CDR2 are SGHDT and YYEEEE. Trimming at V came to 4 bases and at J to 5 bases, leaving 6 bases not matched to a gene. This CDR3 is CASSPPGQHNEQFF. The CDR3 nucleotides are TGTGCCAGCAGCCCGCCGGGACAGCACAATGAGCAGTTCTTC.

The V call is TRBV4-3, the J call TRBJ2-5, with D unresolved. V was pared by 2 bases and J by 5 bases, with 15 bases between. CDR1 and CDR2 (germline): LGHNA, YSLEER. This CDR3 has 15 residues. Here the CDR3 DNA reads TGCGCCAGCAGCCAAACTGCTCGGTCGGCGGAGACCCAGTACTTC. This gives the protein CASSQTARSAETQYF.

A few counts support this clonotype. The chain couples TRBV3-1 to TRBJ1-2; D ambiguous. With 4 bases removed from V and 7 bases from J, the gap between germline ends came to 13 bases. CDR3 length: 13 amino acids. CDR1 is LGHDT, CDR2 YNNKEL, per germline (reference sequence). The chain's CDR3 is CASSLSDLSGYTF. As DNA, the CDR3 is TGTGCCAGCAGCCTCTCGGACCTCTCTGGCTACACCTTC.

A few counts support this clonotype. The chain links TRBV5-4 to TRBJ2-3; 11 bases match TRBD1. With 2 bases clipped from V and 1 base from J, the junction kept 9 bases outside the gene matches. The CDR3 has 18 residues. Germline CDR1 SGHNT, CDR2 YYREEE (reference sequence). The DNA of the CDR3 is TGTGCCAGCAGCTTATTGCGGACAGGGGGCCGGGGCACAGATACGCAGTATTTT. It yields the protein CASSLLRTGGRGTDTQYF.

The chain uses TRBV7-3 and TRBJ2-5; 7 bases agree with TRBD1. In germline, CDR1 is SGHTA, CDR2 FQGTGA. The V and J ends lost 3 bases and 3 bases, in that order; junction bases with no gene match: 1. The CDR3 loop spans 13 amino acids. In nucleotides, the CDR3 is TGTGCCAGCAGCTTCGACAGGGAAGAGACCCAGTACTTC. It specifies CASSFDREETQYF.

This clonotype has more than one count but fewer than ten. The gene calls are TRBV2 and TRBJ1-1; D is unclear. The CDR3 is made up of 13 amino acids. Germline V lookup: CDR1 SNHLY, CDR2 FYNNEI. Between the trimmed V and J ends, which lost 8 bases and 1 base, there was a span of 11 bases. CDR3 sequence (DNA): TGTGCCAGCCTAGCTATCCCGAACACTGAAGCTTTCTTT. Protein sequence: CASLAIPNTEAFF.

The J gene is TRBJ2-5, the V gene TRBV7-2; D is undetermined. The CDR3 covers 14 residues. Germline loops: CDR1 SGHTA, CDR2 FQGNSA. V was pared by 5 bases and J by 5 bases, with 15 bases between. In nucleotides, the CDR3 is TGTGCCAGCAGCCGACCCACCAGCAGGGAGACCCAGTACTTC. It codes for CASSRPTSRETQYF.

V usage is TRBV7-9 and J usage is TRBJ1-2; 8 bases align to TRBD1. Germline V gene lookup returns CDR1 SEHNR and CDR2 FQNEAQ (reference sequence). The CDR3 consists of 16 residues. V gave up 3 bases and J gave up 0 bases; unmatched junction bases: 6. Here the CDR3 DNA reads TGTGCCAGCAGCTTCGGACTGGACAGGGCTAACTATGGCTACACCTTC. Protein product: CASSFGLDRANYGYTF. Looking up the rest from reference TRBV7-9 and TRBJ1-2 gives the full variable domain: DTGVSQNPRHKITKRGQNVTFRCDPISEHNRLYWYRQTLGQGPEFLTYFQNEAQLEKSRLLSDRFSAERPKGSFSTLEIQRTEQGDSAMYLCASSFGLDRANYGYTFGSGTRLTVV.

This clonotype was seen repeatedly, ten times or more. The chain joins TRBV7-2 to TRBJ2-4, with a tentative D call TRBD2 (6 bases). The CDR3 is 15 residues long. V was shortened by 1 base and J by 7 bases, with 14 bases between the two germline ends. Germline loops: CDR1 SGHTA, CDR2 FQGNSA. CDR3 nucleotide sequence: TGTGCCAGCAGCTTAGGCATTACTGGGGGGAACATTCAGTACTTC. Translating gives CASSLGITGGNIQYF.

This clonotype was picked up many times. The CDR3: CATSDGPTETQYF. DNA of the CDR3: TGTGCCACCAGTGATGGTCCTACGGAGACCCAGTACTTC. The chain has TRBV24-1 and TRBJ2-5, with unresolved D. V was trimmed by 3 bases and J by 5 bases, leaving 9 bases between them. The CDR3 runs to 13 residues. In germline, CDR1 is KGHDR, CDR2 SFDVKD.

J is TRBJ1-1 and V is TRBV10-3; D unresolved. Between the trimmed V and J ends, which lost 4 bases and 3 bases, there was a span of 9 bases. This CDR3 is built from 13 residues. Per the germline V gene, CDR1 is ENHRY and CDR2 is SYGVKD. The CDR3 sequence is CAISGSVDTEAFF. CDR3 coding DNA: TGTGCCATCAGTGGGTCCGTGGACACTGAAGCTTTCTTT.

In this sample, this clonotype turned up a few times. J is TRBJ2-7 and V is TRBV7-9; D not certain. This CDR3 comprises 15 residues. V lost 5 bases and J lost 1, with 15 bases in between. Germline CDR1 SEHNR, CDR2 FQNEAQ (reference sequence). The CDR3 DNA reads TGTGCCAGCAGCACCCCCGGGCCGAGATCCTACGAGCAGTACTTC. Protein product: CASSTPGPRSYEQYF.

This clonotype was picked up a small number of times. This sequence joins TRBV6-1 and TRBJ2-1; 7 bases align to TRBD2. The CDR3 extends over 15 amino acids. V lost 2 bases, J lost 7 bases, and 8 bases stayed unmatched. The germline V gene encodes CDR1 MNHNS and CDR2 SASEGT. CDR3: CASSEKGRGNNEQFF. In DNA, the CDR3 is TGTGCCAGCAGTGAAAAGGGGCGGGGGAATAATGAGCAGTTCTTC.

V and J are TRBV19 and TRBJ1-1; weak D call: TRBD1 (5 bases). V dropped 3 bases and J dropped 8 bases, with 7 bases sitting between them. Germline V gene lookup returns CDR1 LNHDA and CDR2 SQIVND (reference sequence). The CDR3 extends over 11 amino acids. For the CDR3, the DNA is TGTGCCAGTAGTATTTGGACAGAAGCTTTCTTT. Protein sequence: CASSIWTEAFF. Supplemented by reference TRBV19 and TRBJ1-1, the full variable domain reads DGGITQSPKYLFRKEGQNVTLSCEQNLNHDAMYWYRQDPGQGLRLIYYSQIVNDFQKGDIAEGYSVSREKKESFPLTVTSAQKNPTAFYLCASSIWTEAFFGQGTRLTVV.

This chain uses TRBV18 with TRBJ2-3; TRBD1 might be the D (7 bases). The V end was cut by 2 bases, the J end by 4 bases, with 16 bases between. The CDR3 is made up of 16 amino acids. The germline V gene has CDR1 KGHSH and CDR2 LQKENI. The DNA for the CDR3 is TGTGCCAGCTCACCAGCTCAGGGGGGCGTGGCAGATACGCAGTATTTT. It specifies CASSPAQGGVADTQYF.